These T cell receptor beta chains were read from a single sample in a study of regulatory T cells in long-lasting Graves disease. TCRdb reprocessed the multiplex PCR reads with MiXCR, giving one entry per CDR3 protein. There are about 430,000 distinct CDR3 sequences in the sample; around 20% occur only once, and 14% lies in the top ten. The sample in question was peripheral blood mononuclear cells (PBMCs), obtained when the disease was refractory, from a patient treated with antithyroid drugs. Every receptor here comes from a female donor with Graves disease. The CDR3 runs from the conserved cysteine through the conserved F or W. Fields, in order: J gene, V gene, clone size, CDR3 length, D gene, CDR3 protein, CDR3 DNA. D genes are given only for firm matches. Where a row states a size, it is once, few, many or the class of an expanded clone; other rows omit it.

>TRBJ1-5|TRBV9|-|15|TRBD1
CASSSDGTGLQPQHF
TGTGCCAGCAGCTCCGACGGGACAGGACTACAGCCCCAGCATTTT
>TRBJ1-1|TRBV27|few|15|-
CASSYDSQGNTEAFF
TGTGCCAGCAGTTACGACAGTCAGGGGAACACTGAAGCTTTCTTT
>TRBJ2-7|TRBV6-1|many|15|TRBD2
CASGPTSGISYEQYF
TGTGCCAGCGGGCCGACTAGCGGGATCTCCTACGAGCAGTACTTC
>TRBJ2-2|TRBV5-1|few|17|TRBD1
CASSLGLDRVNTGELFF
TGCGCCAGCAGCTTGGGACTTGACAGGGTAAACACCGGGGAGCTGTTTTTT
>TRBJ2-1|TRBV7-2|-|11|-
CASSSSWEQFF
TGTGCCAGCAGTTCTAGCTGGGAGCAGTTCTTC
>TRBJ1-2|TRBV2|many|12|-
CASSKGRGGYTF
TGTGCCAGCAGTAAGGGGCGTGGGGGCTACACCTTC
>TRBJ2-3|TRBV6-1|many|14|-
CASRSRGYADTQYF
TGTGCCAGCAGGTCACGAGGTTACGCAGATACGCAGTATTTT
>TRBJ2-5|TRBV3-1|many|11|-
CASSAQETQYF
TGTGCCAGCAGCGCACAAGAGACCCAGTACTTC
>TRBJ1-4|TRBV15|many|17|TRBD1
CATSRGLPGQGDEKLFF
TGTGCCACCAGCAGAGGCCTCCCGGGACAGGGAGATGAAAAACTGTTTTTT
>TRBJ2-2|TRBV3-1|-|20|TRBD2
CASSQDRASGRARGTGELFF
TGTGCCAGCAGCCAAGATCGGGCTAGCGGGAGGGCCCGGGGAACCGGGGAGCTGTTTTTT
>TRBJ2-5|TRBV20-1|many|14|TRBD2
CSVMASGRQETQYF
TGCAGCGTCATGGCTAGCGGGCGCCAAGAGACCCAGTACTTC
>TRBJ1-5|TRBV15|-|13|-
CATSREREQPQHF
TGTGCCACCAGCAGAGAGAGGGAGCAGCCCCAGCATTTT
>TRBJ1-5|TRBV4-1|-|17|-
CASSQTTVWAGVQPQHF
TGCGCCAGCAGCCAGACGACAGTCTGGGCAGGGGTTCAGCCCCAGCATTTT
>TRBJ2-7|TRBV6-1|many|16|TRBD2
CASGGESPTASYEQYF
TGTGCCAGCGGGGGGGAATCACCGACGGCATCCTACGAGCAGTACTTC
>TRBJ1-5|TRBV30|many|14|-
CAWSLGLSNQPQHF
TGTGCCTGGAGTCTGGGCCTCAGCAATCAGCCCCAGCATTTT
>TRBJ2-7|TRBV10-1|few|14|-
CASRTVIAYWEQYF
TGCGCCAGCAGGACAGTGATAGCGTATTGGGAGCAGTACTTC
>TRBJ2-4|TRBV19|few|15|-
CASRDTGRRVNIQYF
TGTGCCAGTAGGGATACAGGAAGGCGGGTCAACATTCAGTACTTC
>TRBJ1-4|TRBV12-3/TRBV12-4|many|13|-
CASSSDSNEKLFF
TGTGCCAGCAGTTCCGACAGTAATGAAAAACTGTTTTTT
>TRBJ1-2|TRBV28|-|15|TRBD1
CASSTGTGKFHGYTF
TGTGCCAGCAGTACCGGGACAGGGAAATTCCATGGCTACACCTTC
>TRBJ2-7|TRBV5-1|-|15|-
CASSETGTGTYEQYF
TGCGCCAGCAGCGAAACCGGGACGGGGACCTACGAGCAGTACTTC
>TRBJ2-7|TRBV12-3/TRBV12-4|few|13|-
CASRPGDSYEQYF
TGTGCCAGCAGGCCAGGGGATTCCTACGAGCAGTACTTC
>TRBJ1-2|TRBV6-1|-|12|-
CASSVTNYGYTF
TGTGCCAGCAGTGTGACTAACTATGGCTACACCTTC
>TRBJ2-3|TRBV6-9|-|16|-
CASSYGSGVGTDTQYF
TGTGCCAGCAGTTACGGATCGGGAGTCGGCACAGATACGCAGTATTTT
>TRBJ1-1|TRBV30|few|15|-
CATDPTGHSGTEAFF
TGTGCAACGGACCCCACAGGTCATTCGGGCACTGAAGCTTTCTTT
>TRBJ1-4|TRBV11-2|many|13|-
CASSLGDNEKLFF
TGTGCCAGCAGCTTAGGGGATAATGAAAAACTGTTTTTT
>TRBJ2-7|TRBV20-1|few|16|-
CSAPGTAAGNVYGQYF
TGCAGTGCCCCCGGGACGGCGGCGGGGAATGTTTACGGGCAGTACTTC
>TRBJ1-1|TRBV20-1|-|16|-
CSANVGVSGINTEAFF
TGCAGTGCTAATGTGGGAGTCTCAGGGATAAACACTGAAGCTTTCTTT
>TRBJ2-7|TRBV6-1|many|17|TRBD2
CASSQLAGGFLLHEQYF
TGTGCCAGCAGTCAACTAGCGGGAGGATTCCTATTACACGAGCAGTACTTC
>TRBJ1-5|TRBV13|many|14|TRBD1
CASSETGKLQPQHF
TGTGCCAGCAGCGAGACAGGGAAGCTTCAGCCCCAGCATTTT
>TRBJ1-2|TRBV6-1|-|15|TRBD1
CASSEDRGQYYGYTF
TGTGCCAGCAGTGAGGACAGGGGGCAATACTATGGCTACACCTTC
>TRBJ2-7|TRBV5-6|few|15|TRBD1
CASSLGQVSPYEQYF
TGTGCCAGCAGCCTTGGACAGGTCAGTCCCTACGAGCAGTACTTC
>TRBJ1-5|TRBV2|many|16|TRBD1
CASRLSTGASNQPQHF
TGTGCCAGCAGGCTATCTACAGGGGCGAGCAATCAGCCCCAGCATTTT
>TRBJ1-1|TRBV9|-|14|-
CASSVDGQSTLAFF
TGTGCCAGCAGCGTAGATGGTCAATCGACCCTGGCTTTCTTT
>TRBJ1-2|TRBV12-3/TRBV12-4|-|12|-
CASSFDHYGYTF
TGTGCCAGCAGTTTTGATCATTATGGCTACACCTTC
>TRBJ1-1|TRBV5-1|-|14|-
CASSLEPPGTEAFF
TGCGCCAGCAGCTTGGAACCTCCGGGCACTGAAGCTTTCTTT